This T cell receptor (beta chain) was captured by sequencing in a study of cytomegalovirus exposure and HLA in healthy donors. The study, taken as a whole, reports: A classifier reportedly called cytomegalovirus status with high sensitivity and specificity. Another analysis was done later, and it associated 16,951 TCR beta sequences with HLA alleles at 0.05 false discovery rate. Most TCR sequences proved rare, with some public TCRs found in many donors.

As regards this clone: Its target is unknown. The sample has other DNA sequences that encode this CDR3 too.

It was with 60 Vbeta and 13 Jbeta primers that the PCR ran. Under the authors' procedure: Later analysis identified 65 million to 80 million unique TCR beta chains, around 10 million shared. The repertoire was sequenced with immunoSEQ multiplex PCR; TCRdb's copy has only in-frame clones and lacks some. V and J calls and clone size follow that table, whereas D and trimming were derived from the DNA. The sample has 75,000 to 100,000 clones; about 80% are singletons. J lost 0 bases, V lost 0 bases, and 3 bases had no gene match. The CDR3 is made up of 15 amino acids. Per the germline V gene, CDR1 is SGHRS and CDR2 is YFSETQ.

The receptor comes from a man between 25 and 39 years old in good health and CMV-seronegative. V gene TRBV5-1 combines with J gene TRBJ2-7; the match to TRBD1 covers 7 bases. The source material was PBMCs. The CDR3 protein is CASSLGQGASYEQYF. In DNA form, the CDR3 reads TGCGCCAGCAGCTTGGGACAGGGTGCCTCCTACGAGCAGTACTTC.